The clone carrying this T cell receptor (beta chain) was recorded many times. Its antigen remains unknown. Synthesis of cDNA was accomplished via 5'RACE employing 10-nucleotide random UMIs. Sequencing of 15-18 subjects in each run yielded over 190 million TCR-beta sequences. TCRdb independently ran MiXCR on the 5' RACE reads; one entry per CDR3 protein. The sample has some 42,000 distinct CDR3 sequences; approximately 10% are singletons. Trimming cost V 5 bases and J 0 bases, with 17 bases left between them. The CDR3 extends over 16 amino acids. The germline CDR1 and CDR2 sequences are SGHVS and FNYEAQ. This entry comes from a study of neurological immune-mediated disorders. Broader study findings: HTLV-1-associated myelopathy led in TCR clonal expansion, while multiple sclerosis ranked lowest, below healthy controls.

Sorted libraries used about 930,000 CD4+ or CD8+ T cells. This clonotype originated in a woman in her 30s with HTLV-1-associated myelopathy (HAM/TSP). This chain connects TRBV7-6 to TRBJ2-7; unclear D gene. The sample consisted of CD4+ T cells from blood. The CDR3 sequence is CASSPMMATRSYEQYF. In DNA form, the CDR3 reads TGTGCCAGCAGCCCAATGATGGCCACCCGCTCCTACGAGCAGTACTTC.